This TCR beta chain was sequenced for a study of T cells in Graves' hyperthyroidism and ophthalmopathy. Background on the study: It was at initial diagnosis, before any treatment, that peripheral blood was collected. Study results and caveats: Researchers report that a 13 V-J model separated ophthalmopathy from stable hyperthyroidism.

Patients were excluded for uncontrolled infection, other autoimmune disease, pregnancy or lactation. In regard to this clonotype: Its antigen is not known.

RNA transcripts yielded amplified TCR beta CDR3 regions. Initially, a first-round RT-PCR of the TCR CDR3 employed the HTBI primer set. TCRdb processed the multiplex PCR reads anew with MiXCR; each CDR3 protein has one entry. This sample has hundreds of thousands of distinct CDR3 sequences, with more than 15% found just once. This clonotype was sampled from a woman in her forties with Graves' ophthalmopathy. Input material: blood.

In DNA, the CDR3 is TGTGCCAGCAGCTCGGGACTAGCGGGGGGGCCTACAGATACGCAGTATTTT. Translating it yields CASSSGLAGGPTDTQYF. The chain is built from TRBV5-4 and TRBJ2-3; 16 nucleotides align to TRBD2. Trimming cost V 3 bases and J 3 bases; bases outside gene matches: 4. This CDR3 comprises 17 residues. Germline CDR1 and CDR2: SGHNT and YYREEE (reference sequence). Together with reference TRBV5-4 and TRBJ2-3, the CDR3 gives the full variable domain: ETGVTQSPTHLIKTRGQQVTLRCSSQSGHNTVSWYQQALGQGPQFIFQYYREEENGRGNFPPRFSGLQFPNYSSELNVNALELDDSALYLCASSSGLAGGPTDTQYFGPGTRLTVL.